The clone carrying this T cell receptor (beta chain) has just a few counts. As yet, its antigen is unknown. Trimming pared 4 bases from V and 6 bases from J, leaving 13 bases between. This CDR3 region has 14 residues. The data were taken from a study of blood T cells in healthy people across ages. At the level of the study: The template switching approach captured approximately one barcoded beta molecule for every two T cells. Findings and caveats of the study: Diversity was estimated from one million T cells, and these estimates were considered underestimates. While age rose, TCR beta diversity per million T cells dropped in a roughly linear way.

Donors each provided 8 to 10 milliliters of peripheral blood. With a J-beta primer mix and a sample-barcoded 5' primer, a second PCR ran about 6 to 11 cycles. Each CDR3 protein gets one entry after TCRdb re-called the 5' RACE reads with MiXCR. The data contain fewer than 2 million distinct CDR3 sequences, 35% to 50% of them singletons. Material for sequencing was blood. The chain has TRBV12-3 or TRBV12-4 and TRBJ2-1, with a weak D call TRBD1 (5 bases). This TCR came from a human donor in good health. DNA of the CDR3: TGTGCCAGCAGTTATCGCAGGGTAGGCAATGAGCAGTTCTTC. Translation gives CASSYRRVGNEQFF.